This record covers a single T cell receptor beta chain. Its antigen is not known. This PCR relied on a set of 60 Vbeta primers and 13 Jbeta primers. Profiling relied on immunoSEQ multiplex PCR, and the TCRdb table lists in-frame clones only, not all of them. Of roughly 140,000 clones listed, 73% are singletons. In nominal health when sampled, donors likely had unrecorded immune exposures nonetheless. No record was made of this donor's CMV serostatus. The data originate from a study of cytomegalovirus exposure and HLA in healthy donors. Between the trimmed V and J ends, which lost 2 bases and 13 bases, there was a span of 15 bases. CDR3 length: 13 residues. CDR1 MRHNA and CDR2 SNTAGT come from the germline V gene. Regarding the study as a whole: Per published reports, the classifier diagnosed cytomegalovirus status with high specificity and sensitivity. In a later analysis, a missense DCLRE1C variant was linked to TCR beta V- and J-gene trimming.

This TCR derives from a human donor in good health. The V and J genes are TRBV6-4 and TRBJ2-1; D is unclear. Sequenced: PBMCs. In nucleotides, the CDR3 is TGTGCCAGCAGTGACCAGACCCAGGCCCCCCAGTTCTTC. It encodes CASSDQTQAPQFF.